What follows describes a single T cell receptor (beta chain). Its antigen is not yet known. Base qualities are not at hand, and no much larger clone is one base apart. In the ophthalmopathy patients, disease was moderately to severely active, with a Clinical Activity Score of 3 or more, a NOSPECS grade of 4 or more, and a duration of less than 3 months. The study excluded patients with uncontrolled infections, other autoimmune diseases, pregnancy or lactation. Diagnoses were established on the basis of clinical symptoms, serum thyroxine and TRAb, thyroid ultrasound, and orbital computed tomography. Ficoll-Paque density gradient centrifugation was used to isolate PBMCs from about 10 ml of fresh peripheral blood. Trizol reagent was used to extract total RNA, and RNA quality was then checked on an Agilent 2100 Bioanalyzer. Taken from the germline V gene (reference sequence), the CDR1 and CDR2 loops are SGHKS and YYEKEE. Trimming at the junction amounts to 4 bases on V and 6 bases on J, and the germline ends lie 21 bases apart. CDR3 length: 16 amino acids, cysteine to phenylalanine. Only CDR3 DNA remains: 48 bases, in frame from the first base.

Amplification of TCR beta CDR3 regions was carried out from RNA transcripts. The TCR CDR3 was subjected to a first round of RT-PCR using the HTBI primer set and the Qiagen OneStep RT-PCR kit. The libraries were constructed in a second round of multiplex PCR and then size-selected and purified. Sequencing of the libraries was done on an Illumina HiSeq2000 using paired-end 100 bp reads. In the paper's pipeline: SOAPnuke was used to process the raw data, throwing out any read that contained adapters or uncalled bases, had a mean Phred below 15, or lacked an exact constant-primer or identifier match. COPE v1.2.5 was used to merge high-quality paired reads, and clonotypes were defined as unique nucleotide sequences. Clonotypes were aligned to IMGT TRBV, TRBD and TRBJ reference segments using MiTCR v1.1. The analysis was restricted to V-J combinations with a frequency above 0.0001, which together covered 99% to 99.2% of the repertoires. A TCS score was defined as the ratio of F50 (clonal expansion) to E x V (chaos), with BLOSUM62-based TCRdist applied between CDR3 peptides within each V-J. Welch's t-statistics and random forest reduced 500 to 550 V-J features to 13, which were used in a naive Bayes classifier (R e1071). TCRdb reanalyzed the raw reads on its own, using fastp at Q25 for trimming and MiXCR for clone calling, and kept in-frame beta chains. Each CDR3 protein gets just one entry, which takes the most common genes and DNA from the rows behind it. It is TCRdb's table, rather than the study itself, that gives the V and J calls and clone size. The table for this sample lists over 500,000 distinct CDR3 sequences; 15% to 20% of them were counted only once. The ten largest clones capture 25% to 30% of the sample.

The data were taken from a study of T cells in Graves' hyperthyroidism and ophthalmopathy (dated by TCRdb to about 2019). About the investigation overall: Peripheral blood was sampled at the time of initial diagnosis, prior to any treatment. To identify distinguishing TCR V-J signatures, a discovery cohort of some 99 patients was used, comprising approximately 40 with Graves' ophthalmopathy and around 57 with stable Graves' hyperthyroidism. Prospective prediction of ophthalmopathy was tested in an independent validation cohort of 18 to 20 hyperthyroidism patients and around 16 patients who later progressed to ophthalmopathy. The roughly 91 discovery patients were randomly split 7:3 into training and test sets. Thyroid tissue and blood T-cell repertoires from roughly six Graves' hyperthyroidism patients were also compared in the study. Once sampling was done, hyperthyroidism patients were given methimazole at a starting dose of 30 mg daily, whereas ophthalmopathy patients were given high-dose intravenous methylprednisolone. The paper reports TCR Vbeta CDR3 sequencing of 130 to 150 peripheral blood samples: around 45 ophthalmopathy, some 80 hyperthyroidism and approximately 17 progressor patients. The full study reports these points: Blood samples also contained most of the expanded thyroid clonotypes (frequency above 0.001), which suggests that blood repertoires may reflect thyroid immune responses. In cross-validation, a model built on a 13 V-J signature told ophthalmopathy apart from stable hyperthyroidism with over 85% sensitivity and about 81% specificity, and in testing the same model reached 80%/75%. In validation, the model predicted progression to ophthalmopathy with 65% to 71% sensitivity and 72.22% specificity, a median of 6.5 months before onset. No statistical method was used to fix the sample size in advance, and group allocation was not hidden from the investigators.

The sequence was obtained from a young woman with Graves' ophthalmopathy. Sample: blood. The chain links TRBV5-5 with TRBJ2-3, with a tentative D gene TRBD1 over 7 matching bases. The CDR3 sequence is CASSPGAGQLPDTQYF. DNA sequence: TGTGCCAGCAGCCCTGGCGCGGGACAGCTACCGGATACGCAGTATTTT.